This is a list of T cell receptor beta chains from one sample in a study of regulatory T cells in long-lasting Graves disease. TCRdb re-derived calls from the multiplex PCR reads in MiXCR, one entry per CDR3 protein. Altogether about 470,000 distinct CDR3 sequences are present, about 20% being singletons, with the ten largest covering 7% to 9.5%. The specimen was peripheral blood mononuclear cells (PBMCs), collected when the disease was refractory, from a patient treated with antithyroid drugs. These receptors all stem from a female donor with Graves disease. CDR3s include the opening cysteine and the closing phenylalanine or tryptophan. The order of the fields is D gene, clone size, V gene, J gene, CDR3 protein. D genes are given only for firm matches. Clone size is stated in some rows and not others, as once, few, many or a class when expanded.

D: -; size: few; V: TRBV20-1; J: TRBJ1-5; CDR3: CSARDQGIQPQHF
D: -; size: -; V: TRBV30; J: TRBJ1-5; CDR3: CAWSVDSNQPQHF
D: -; size: -; V: TRBV7-8; J: TRBJ2-3; CDR3: CASSLENLGGDTQYF
D: -; size: -; V: TRBV30; J: TRBJ1-5; CDR3: CAWSGTLSNQPQHF
D: TRBD1; size: few; V: TRBV5-5; J: TRBJ1-1; CDR3: CASSHRGHTEAFF
D: -; size: -; V: TRBV28; J: TRBJ2-5; CDR3: CASSLWAAKAETQYF
D: -; size: many; V: TRBV24-1; J: TRBJ2-7; CDR3: CAPRGEITSSYEQYF
D: -; size: many; V: TRBV6-5; J: TRBJ2-5; CDR3: CASSYSSPAETQYF
D: TRBD1; size: -; V: TRBV20-1; J: TRBJ1-1; CDR3: CTTGQTYTEAFF
D: TRBD2; size: many; V: TRBV25-1; J: TRBJ2-2; CDR3: CASSGGRALTGELFF
D: -; size: many; V: TRBV2; J: TRBJ2-7; CDR3: CASGQTVYEQYF